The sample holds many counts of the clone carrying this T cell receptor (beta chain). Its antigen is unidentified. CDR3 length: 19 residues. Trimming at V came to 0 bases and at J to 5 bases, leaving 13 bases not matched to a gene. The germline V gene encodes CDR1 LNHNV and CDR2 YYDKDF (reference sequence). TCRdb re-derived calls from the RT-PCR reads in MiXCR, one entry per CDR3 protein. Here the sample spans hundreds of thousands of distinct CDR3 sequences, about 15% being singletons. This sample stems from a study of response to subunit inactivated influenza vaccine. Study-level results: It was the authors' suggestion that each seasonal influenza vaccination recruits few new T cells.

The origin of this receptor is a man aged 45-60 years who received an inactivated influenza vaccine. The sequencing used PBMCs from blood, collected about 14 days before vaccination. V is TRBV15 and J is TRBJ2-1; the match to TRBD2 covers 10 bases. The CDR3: CATSRDPRGTSVFDNEQFF. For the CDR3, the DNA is TGTGCCACCAGCAGAGATCCTCGGGGGACTAGCGTGTTTGACAATGAGCAGTTCTTC.